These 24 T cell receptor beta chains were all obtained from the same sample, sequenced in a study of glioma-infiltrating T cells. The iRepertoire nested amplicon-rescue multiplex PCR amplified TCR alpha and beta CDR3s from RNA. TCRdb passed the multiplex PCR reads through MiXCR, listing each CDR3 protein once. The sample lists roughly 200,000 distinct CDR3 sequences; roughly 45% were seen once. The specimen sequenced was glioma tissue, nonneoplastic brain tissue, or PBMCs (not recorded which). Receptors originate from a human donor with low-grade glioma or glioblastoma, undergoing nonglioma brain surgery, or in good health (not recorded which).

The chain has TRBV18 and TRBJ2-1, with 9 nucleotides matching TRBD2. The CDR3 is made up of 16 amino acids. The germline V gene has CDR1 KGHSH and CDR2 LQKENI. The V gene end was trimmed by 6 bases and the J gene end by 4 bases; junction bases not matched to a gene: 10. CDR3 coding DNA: TGTGCCAGCTCCCAATCCGGGACTAGCAAATACAATGAGCAGTTCTTC. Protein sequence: CASSQSGTSKYNEQFF.

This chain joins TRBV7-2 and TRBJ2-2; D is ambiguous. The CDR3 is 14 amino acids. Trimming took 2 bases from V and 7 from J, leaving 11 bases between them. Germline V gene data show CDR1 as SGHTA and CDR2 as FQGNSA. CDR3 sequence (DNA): TGTGCCAGCAGCTTAACGGCATTTCTCGGGGAGCTGTTTTTT. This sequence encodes CASSLTAFLGELFF.

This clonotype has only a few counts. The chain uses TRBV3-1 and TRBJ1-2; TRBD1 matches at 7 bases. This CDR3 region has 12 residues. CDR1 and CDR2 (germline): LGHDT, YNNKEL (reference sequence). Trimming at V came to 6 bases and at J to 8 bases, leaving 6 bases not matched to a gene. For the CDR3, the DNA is TGTGCCAGCAGACGACAGGGAGGCGGCTACACCTTC. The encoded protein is CASRRQGGGYTF. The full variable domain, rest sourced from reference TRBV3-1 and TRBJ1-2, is DTAVSQTPKYLVTQMGNDKSIKCEQNLGHDTMYWYKQDSKKFLKIMFSYNNKELIINETVPNRFSPKSPDKAHLNLHINSLELGDSAVYFCASRRQGGGYTFGSGTRLTVV.

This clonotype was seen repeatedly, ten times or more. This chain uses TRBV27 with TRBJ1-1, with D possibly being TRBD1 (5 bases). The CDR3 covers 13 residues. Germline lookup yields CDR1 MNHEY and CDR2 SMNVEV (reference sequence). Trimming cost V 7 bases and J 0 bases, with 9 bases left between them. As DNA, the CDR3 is TGTGCCAGCAAACAGGCACTGAACACTGAAGCTTTCTTT. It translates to CASKQALNTEAFF.

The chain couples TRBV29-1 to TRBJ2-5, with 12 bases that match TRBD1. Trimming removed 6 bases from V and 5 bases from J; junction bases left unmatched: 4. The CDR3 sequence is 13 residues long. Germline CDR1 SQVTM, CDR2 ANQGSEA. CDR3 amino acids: CSVGTGGRETQYF. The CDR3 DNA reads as TGCAGCGTGGGGACAGGGGGCCGGGAGACCCAGTACTTC.

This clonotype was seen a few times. Here the CDR3 DNA reads TGTGCCAGTAGTCCAGACACGAACACTGAAGCTTTCTTT. It yields the protein CASSPDTNTEAFF. V gene TRBV19 combines with J gene TRBJ1-1; D unresolved. V lost 5 bases to trimming and J lost 1 base, with 8 bases between them. This CDR3 is 13 amino acids long. Germline loops: CDR1 LNHDA, CDR2 SQIVND (reference sequence).

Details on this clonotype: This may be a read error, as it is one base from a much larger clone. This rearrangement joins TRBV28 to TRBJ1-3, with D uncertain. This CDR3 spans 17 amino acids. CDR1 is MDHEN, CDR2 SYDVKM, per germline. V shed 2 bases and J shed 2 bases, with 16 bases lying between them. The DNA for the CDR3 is TGTGCCAGCAGTTTAGGGTGGGAAGATTCGACTGGAAACACCATATATTTT. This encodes CASSLGWEDSTGNTIYF.

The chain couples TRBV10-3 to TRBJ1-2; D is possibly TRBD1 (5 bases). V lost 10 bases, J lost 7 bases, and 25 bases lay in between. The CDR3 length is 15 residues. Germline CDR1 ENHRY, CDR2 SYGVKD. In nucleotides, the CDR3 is TGTGCCAGCTCAACACTCGAAGGCAGGGAGGGTGGCTACACCTTC. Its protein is CASSTLEGREGGYTF.

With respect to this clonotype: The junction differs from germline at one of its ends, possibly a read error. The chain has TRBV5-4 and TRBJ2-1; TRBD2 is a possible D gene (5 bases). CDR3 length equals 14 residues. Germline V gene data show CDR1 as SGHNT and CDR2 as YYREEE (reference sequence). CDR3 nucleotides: TGTGCCACCAGCTCCGGGATTCAGTTAAATGAGCAGTTCTTC. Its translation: CATSSGIQLNEQFF.

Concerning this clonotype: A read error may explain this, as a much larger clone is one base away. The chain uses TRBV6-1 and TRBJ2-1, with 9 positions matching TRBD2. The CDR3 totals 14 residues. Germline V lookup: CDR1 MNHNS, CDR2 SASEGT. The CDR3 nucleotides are TGTGCCATCAGCTCTGGCGGGAGGGACAATAAGCAGTTCTTC. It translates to CAISSGGRDNKQFF.

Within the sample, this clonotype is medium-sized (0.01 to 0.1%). The CDR3 sequence is CASSSWGVYEQYF. The CDR3 nucleotides are TGTGCCAGCAGTTCATGGGGTGTCTACGAGCAGTACTTC. The chain recombines TRBV6-1 with TRBJ2-7; D is unresolved. Germline CDR1 is MNHNS and CDR2 is SASEGT. Trimming shortened V by 5 bases and J by 3 bases, and 11 bases separated the two germline ends. The CDR3 totals 13 residues.

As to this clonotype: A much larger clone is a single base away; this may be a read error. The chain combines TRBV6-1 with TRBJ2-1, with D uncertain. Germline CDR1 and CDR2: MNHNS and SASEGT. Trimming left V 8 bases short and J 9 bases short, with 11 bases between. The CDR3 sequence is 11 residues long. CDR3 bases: TGTGCCAGCTCCCAGAGTCTTGAGCAGTTCTTC. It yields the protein CASSQSLEQFF.

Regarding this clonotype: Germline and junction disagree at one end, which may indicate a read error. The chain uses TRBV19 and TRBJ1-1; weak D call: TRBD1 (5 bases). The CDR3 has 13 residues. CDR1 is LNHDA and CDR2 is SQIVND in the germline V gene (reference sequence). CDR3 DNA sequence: TGTGCCATTAGTTCCCTCGGGGGAACTGAAGCTTTCTTT. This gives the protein CAISSLGGTEAFF.

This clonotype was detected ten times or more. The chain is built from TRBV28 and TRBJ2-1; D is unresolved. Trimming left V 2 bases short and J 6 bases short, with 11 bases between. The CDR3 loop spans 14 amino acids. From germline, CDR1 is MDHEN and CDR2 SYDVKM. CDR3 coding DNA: TGTGCCAGCAGTTTAATCTCCGGTCTCAATGAGCAGTTCTTC. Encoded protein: CASSLISGLNEQFF.

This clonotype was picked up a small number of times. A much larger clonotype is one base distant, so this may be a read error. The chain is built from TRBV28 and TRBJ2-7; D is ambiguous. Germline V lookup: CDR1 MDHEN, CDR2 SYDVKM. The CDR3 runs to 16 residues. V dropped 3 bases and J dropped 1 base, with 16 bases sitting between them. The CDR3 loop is CASSFLLLTLSYEQYF. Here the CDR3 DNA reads TGTGCCAGCAGTTTCCTCTTGCTGACACTATCCTACGAGCAGTACTTC.

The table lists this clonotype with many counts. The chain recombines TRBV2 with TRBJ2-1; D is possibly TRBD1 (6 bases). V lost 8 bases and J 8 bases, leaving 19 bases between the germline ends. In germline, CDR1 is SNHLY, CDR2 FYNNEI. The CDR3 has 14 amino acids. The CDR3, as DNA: TGTGCCAGCTTCTGGCAGGGGCCGCACTATGAGCAGTTCTTC. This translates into CASFWQGPHYEQFF.

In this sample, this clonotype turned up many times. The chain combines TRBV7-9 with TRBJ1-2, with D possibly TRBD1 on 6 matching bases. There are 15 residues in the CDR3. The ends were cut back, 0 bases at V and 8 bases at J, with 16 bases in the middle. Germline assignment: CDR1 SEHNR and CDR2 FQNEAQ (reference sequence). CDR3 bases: TGTGCCAGCAGCTTAGCGACAGCTTCAGGGGACGGCTACACCTTC. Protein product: CASSLATASGDGYTF.

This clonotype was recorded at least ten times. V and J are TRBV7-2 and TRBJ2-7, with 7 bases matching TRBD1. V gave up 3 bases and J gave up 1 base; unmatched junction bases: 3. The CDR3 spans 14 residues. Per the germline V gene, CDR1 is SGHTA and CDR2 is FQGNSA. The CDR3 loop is CASSLKQGSYEQYF. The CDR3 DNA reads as TGTGCCAGCAGCTTGAAACAGGGGTCCTACGAGCAGTACTTC.

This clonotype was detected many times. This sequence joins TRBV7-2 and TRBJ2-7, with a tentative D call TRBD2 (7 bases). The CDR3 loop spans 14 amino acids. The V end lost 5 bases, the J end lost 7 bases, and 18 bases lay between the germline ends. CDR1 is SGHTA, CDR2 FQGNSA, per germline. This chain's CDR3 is CASSRGGDAGEQYF. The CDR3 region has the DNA TGTGCCAGCAGCCGAGGGGGGGATGCGGGGGAGCAGTACTTC.

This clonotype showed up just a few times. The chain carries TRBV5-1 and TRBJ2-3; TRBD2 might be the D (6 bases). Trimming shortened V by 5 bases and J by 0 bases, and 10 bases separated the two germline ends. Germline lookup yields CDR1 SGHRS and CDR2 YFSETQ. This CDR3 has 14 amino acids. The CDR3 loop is CASRRELSTDTQYF. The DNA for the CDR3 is TGCGCCAGCAGACGGGAGCTTAGCACAGATACGCAGTATTTT. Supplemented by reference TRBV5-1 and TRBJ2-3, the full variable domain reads KAGVTQTPRYLIKTRGQQVTLSCSPISGHRSVSWYQQTPGQGLQFLFEYFSETQRNKGNFPGRFSGRQFSNSRSEMNVSTLELGDSALYLCASRRELSTDTQYFGPGTRLTVL.

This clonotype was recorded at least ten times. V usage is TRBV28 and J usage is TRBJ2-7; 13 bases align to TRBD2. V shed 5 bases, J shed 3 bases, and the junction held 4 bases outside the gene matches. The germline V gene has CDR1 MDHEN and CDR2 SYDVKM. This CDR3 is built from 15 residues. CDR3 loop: CASSPRLAGGYEQYF. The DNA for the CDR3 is TGTGCCAGCAGTCCTCGACTAGCGGGAGGCTACGAGCAGTACTTC.

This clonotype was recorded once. DNA for the CDR3: TGTGCCAGCAGCTACCGCGGGACAGGGGTAGATCAGCCCCAGCATTTT. The encoded protein is CASSYRGTGVDQPQHF. The chain has TRBV3-1 and TRBJ1-5, with TRBD1 matching over 10 bases. Losses at the gene ends were 5 bases for V and 5 bases for J; bases not matched to a gene: 9. From germline, CDR1 is LGHDT and CDR2 YNNKEL (reference sequence). This CDR3 comprises 16 residues.

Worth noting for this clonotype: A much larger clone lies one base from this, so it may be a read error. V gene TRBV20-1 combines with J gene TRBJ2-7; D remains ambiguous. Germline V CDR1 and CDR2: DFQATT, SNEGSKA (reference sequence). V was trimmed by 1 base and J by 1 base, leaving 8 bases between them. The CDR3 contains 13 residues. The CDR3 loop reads CSARGVASYEQYF. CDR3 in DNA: TGCAGTGCTAGAGGGGTGGCTTCCTACGAGCAGTACTTC.

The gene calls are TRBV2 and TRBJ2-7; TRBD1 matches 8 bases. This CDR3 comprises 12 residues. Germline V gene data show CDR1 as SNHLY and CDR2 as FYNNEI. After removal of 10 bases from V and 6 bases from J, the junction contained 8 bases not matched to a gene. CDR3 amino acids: CATRTGSGEQYF. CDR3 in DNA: TGTGCCACCCGGACAGGGTCGGGCGAGCAGTACTTC.